This T cell receptor (beta chain) was sequenced during a study of PD-L1 blockade in urothelial cancer. The CDR3 is 13 amino acids. V lost 4 bases to trimming and J lost 4 bases, with 9 bases between them. In germline, CDR1 is LNHDA, CDR2 SQIVND (reference sequence). This clone was seen just once. The antigen remains undetermined. Each PCR contained spiked-in synthetic TCR analog templates. Sequencing was performed with immunoSEQ multiplex PCR; in TCRdb, only in-frame clones are kept and a portion is missing. The sample has 38,000 or so clones, 84% seen once. Study results and limitations: Lower than median blood TCR clonality before treatment predicted better survival. When measured at 3 weeks, tumor-associated blood clones expanded more in durable-benefit patients.

Time point here: peripheral blood 6 weeks after treatment start. Patients suffered from locally advanced or metastatic urothelial carcinoma. The TCR sequence derives from a man aged 35-49 years with urothelial cancer. The rearrangement joins TRBV19 to TRBJ2-3; unclear D gene. The material sequenced was PBMCs, taken around atezolizumab (anti-PD-L1) treatment. As DNA, the CDR3 is TGTGCCAGTAGTACGATGAGGTCAGATACGCAGTATTTT. Translating gives CASSTMRSDTQYF. The complete variable domain, with remaining parts taken from reference TRBV19 and TRBJ2-3, reads DGGITQSPKYLFRKEGQNVTLSCEQNLNHDAMYWYRQDPGQGLRLIYYSQIVNDFQKGDIAEGYSVSREKKESFPLTVTSAQKNPTAFYLCASSTMRSDTQYFGPGTRLTVL.